This TCR beta chain was sequenced for a study of shared clonotypes between healthy human individuals. Healthy and HIV-negative, the adult donors had no recent acute infections or vaccinations. About this clone itself: Its antigen is unidentified.

Researchers ran the assay at a deep level. Profiled with immunoSEQ multiplex PCR; TCRdb holds only in-frame clones, not every one. The table includes a few million clones, just under 95% detected once. V shed 6 bases and J shed 4 bases, with 18 bases lying between them. The germline V gene has CDR1 MDHEN and CDR2 SYDVKM. The CDR3 has 15 residues. Study-level findings and limits: Generation of non-shared clonotypes was less probable than generation of clonotypes shared by all four donors. The expectation was that sequencing depth would affect clonotype sharing among donors.

The J gene is TRBJ1-1, the V gene TRBV28; TRBD1 is a possible D gene (6 bases). The TCR originated in a man aged 18-30 years in good health. Some clones in this sample may be carry-over from other donors' samples. Sequenced sample: naive CD4+ T cells from PBMCs. The subset denotes: CD45RA+ positively selected. The CDR3 coding sequence is TGTGCCAGCAGCCCGGAACAGGGATGGGGCACTGAAGCTTTCTTT. It translates to CASSPEQGWGTEAFF.